These 18 T cell receptor beta chains originate from one sample sequenced in a study of cytotoxic CD8 clonotypes in ibrutinib-treated CLL. Libraries were prepared by immunoSEQ multiplex PCR; TCRdb keeps only in-frame clonotypes and omits some of them. The repertoire holds 150,000 to 250,000 clones, with over 60% as singletons. Specimen: PBMCs, collected after 24 months of ibrutinib treatment. These receptors all come from a human donor with chronic lymphocytic leukemia.

In its sample, this clone was seen once. CDR3 bases: TGCGCCAGCAGCTTGCAGGGGACTAGCGGGATCTCCCCATACGAGCAGTACTTC. Protein product: CASSLQGTSGISPYEQYF. This chain connects TRBV5-1 to TRBJ2-7, with TRBD2 matching 13 bases. CDR3 length: 18 residues. The germline V gene encodes CDR1 SGHRS and CDR2 YFSETQ. V shed 1 base, J shed 4 bases, and the junction held 11 bases outside the gene matches.

The chain is built from TRBV7-6 and TRBJ2-1, with 10 bases identical to TRBD2. The CDR3 loop spans 16 amino acids. The junction had 8 bases not matched to a gene; V was cut back by 0 bases and J by 9 bases. Germline values: CDR1 SGHVS, CDR2 FNYEAQ. Here the CDR3 reads CASSLARTSGKVEQFF. The CDR3 DNA sequence: TGTGCCAGCAGCTTAGCGCGTACTAGCGGGAAGGTTGAGCAGTTCTTC.

The V call is TRBV9, the J call TRBJ2-2; D uncertain. The CDR3 sequence is 12 residues long. The germline gives CDR1 SGDLS, CDR2 YYNGEE. The V end lost 4 bases, the J end lost 4 bases, and 5 bases lay between the germline ends. CDR3 sequence reads: CASSRFTGELFF. CDR3 sequence (DNA): TGTGCCAGCAGCAGATTCACCGGGGAGCTGTTTTTT.

This clone showed up just a few times. This rearrangement joins TRBV7-9 to TRBJ2-1, with TRBD2 identical over 9 bases. The V gene's germline CDR1 is SEHNR and CDR2 FQNEAQ (reference sequence). This CDR3 region has 16 residues. J was trimmed by 6 bases and V by 2 bases; bases with no gene match: 8. CDR3 in amino acids: CASSLSLAGSINEQFF. The CDR3 DNA follows: TGTGCCAGCAGCTTAAGCCTAGCGGGATCAATCAATGAGCAGTTCTTC.

The chain recombines TRBV6-5 with TRBJ2-7, with TRBD2 matching 8 bases. The CDR3 length is 15 residues. Trimming at V came to 5 bases and at J to 2 bases, leaving 8 bases not matched to a gene. CDR1 and CDR2 (germline): MNHEY, SVGAGI. The CDR3 DNA reads as TGTGCCAGCAGTCCCCCGGGGGGGGCTCCCTACGAGCAGTACTTC. Its translation: CASSPPGGAPYEQYF.

The CDR3 here is CASSTPSGREFF. CDR3 DNA sequence: TGTGCCAGCAGTACACCTAGCGGGAGGGAGTTCTTC. This chain joins TRBV28 and TRBJ2-1; 12 nucleotides match TRBD2. Germline loops: CDR1 MDHEN, CDR2 SYDVKM. V shed 5 bases, J shed 14 bases, and the junction held 4 bases outside the gene matches. CDR3 length equals 12 residues.

The chain joins TRBV5-1 to TRBJ2-2; TRBD2 agrees at 11 bases. CDR3 length: 16 residues. The V gene end was trimmed by 0 bases and the J gene end by 7 bases; junction bases not matched to a gene: 5. Looked up from germline, CDR1 is SGHRS and CDR2 is YFSETQ. CDR3 amino acids: CASSLELAGENGELFF. CDR3 DNA: TGCGCCAGCAGCTTGGAACTAGCGGGAGAGAACGGGGAGCTGTTTTTT. Supplemented by reference TRBV5-1 and TRBJ2-2, the full variable domain reads KAGVTQTPRYLIKTRGQQVTLSCSPISGHRSVSWYQQTPGQGLQFLFEYFSETQRNKGNFPGRFSGRQFSNSRSEMNVSTLELGDSALYLCASSLELAGENGELFFGEGSRLTVL.

The chain employs TRBV7-8 and TRBJ2-7, with D perhaps matching TRBD1 (6 bases). Trimming shortened V by 1 base and J by 4 bases, and 14 bases separated the two germline ends. There are 15 residues in the CDR3. The germline gives CDR1 SGHVS, CDR2 FQNEAQ. The chain's CDR3 is CASSLGSGDGYEQYF. CDR3 in DNA: TGTGCCAGCAGCTTAGGGTCAGGGGATGGTTACGAGCAGTACTTC.

This sequence joins TRBV4-3 and TRBJ2-7; TRBD2 matches 7 bases. The CDR3 extends over 16 amino acids. The germline gives CDR1 LGHNA, CDR2 YSLEER. V lost 0 bases to trimming and J lost 0 bases; unmatched junction nucleotides: 5. The CDR3, as DNA: TGCGCCAGCAGCCAAGATCACCAGCGGGACTCCTACGAGCAGTACTTC. It specifies CASSQDHQRDSYEQYF.

This chain joins TRBV7-6 and TRBJ1-4; D remains ambiguous. With 1 base removed from V and 4 bases from J, the gap between germline ends came to 10 bases. Looked up from germline, CDR1 is SGHVS and CDR2 is FNYEAQ. The CDR3 sequence is 15 residues long. CDR3 protein: CASSLVGSINEKLFF. As DNA, the CDR3 is TGTGCCAGCAGCTTAGTGGGTAGTATTAATGAAAAACTGTTTTTT.

This chain links TRBV19 with TRBJ2-1, with D hard to call. The CDR3 runs to 13 residues. Germline CDR1 and CDR2: LNHDA and SQIVND (reference sequence). With 2 bases removed from V and 6 bases from J, the gap between germline ends came to 8 bases. CDR3 bases: TGTGCCAGTAGTATAACTGAATTCAATGAGCAGTTCTTC. Translation: CASSITEFNEQFF.

The chain carries TRBV27 and TRBJ2-7; unclear D gene. V was shortened by 5 bases and J by 6 bases, with 11 bases between the two germline ends. CDR1 and CDR2 (germline): MNHEY, SMNVEV (reference sequence). This CDR3 contains 12 residues. The DNA of the CDR3 is TGTGCCAGCAGTCTCCAGTCTGGCGAGCAGTACTTC. This translates into CASSLQSGEQYF.

This clone has just a few counts. The chain has TRBV11-2 and TRBJ1-5; the match to TRBD1 covers 9 bases. Germline values: CDR1 SGHAT, CDR2 FQNNGV. This CDR3 contains 17 residues. The V gene end was trimmed by 2 bases and the J gene end by 7 bases; junction bases not matched to a gene: 12. Here the CDR3 DNA reads TGTGCCAGCAGCTTACATCGGGACAGGGTCTCCCGACAGCCCCAGCATTTT. This encodes CASSLHRDRVSRQPQHF.

The V call is TRBV28, the J call TRBJ2-7, with D maybe TRBD1 (6 bases). Per germline, CDR1 MDHEN and CDR2 SYDVKM. Trimming took 2 bases from V and 1 from J, leaving 9 bases between them. The CDR3 totals 14 residues. The CDR3 DNA reads TGTGCCAGCAGTTTAATGGACAGATCCTACGAGCAGTACTTC. This sequence encodes CASSLMDRSYEQYF.

The rearrangement uses TRBV4-3 and TRBJ2-1; 10 nucleotides align to TRBD2. V was pared by 4 bases and J by 0 bases, with 3 bases of the junction left unmatched. Germline-derived CDR1 and CDR2 are LGHNA and YSLEER. The CDR3 length is 16 residues. The CDR3 spells CASSLSSGSSYNEQFF. In DNA form, the CDR3 reads TGCGCCAGCAGCCTTTCTAGCGGGAGCTCCTACAATGAGCAGTTCTTC.

This clone has a handful of counts. The V and J genes are TRBV7-2 and TRBJ2-3; D gene ambiguous. The CDR3 contains 15 residues. Per germline, CDR1 SGHTA and CDR2 FQGNSA. V was clipped by 0 bases and J by 1 base, with 8 bases between them. The CDR3 region is CASSLAGLRTDTQYF. The CDR3 nucleotides read TGTGCCAGCAGCTTAGCTGGCCTCCGCACAGATACGCAGTATTTT.

This clone was seen more than once but under ten times. The rearrangement links TRBV5-1 to TRBJ2-3; D remains ambiguous. V was trimmed by 5 bases and J by 4 bases, leaving 8 bases between them. The CDR3 runs to 12 residues. Germline V gene lookup returns CDR1 SGHRS and CDR2 YFSETQ. CDR3 sequence: CASSEPSDTQYF. The CDR3 bases are TGCGCCAGCAGTGAACCTTCAGATACGCAGTATTTT.

This sequence joins TRBV10-3 and TRBJ1-5; no clear D gene. Germline CDR1 is ENHRY and CDR2 is SYGVKD. The CDR3 loop spans 13 amino acids. Trimming took off 10 bases at V and 3 bases at J, with 13 bases between the two ends. The CDR3 DNA reads as TGTGCCACCGGTCAGGTCATCAATCAGCCCCAGCATTTT. Its translation: CATGQVINQPQHF.